The next 18 T cell receptor beta chains were all read from a single sample in a study of CD8 T cells in Susac syndrome. The RNA, roughly 0.45 to 1 ug, was put through reverse transcription using random hexamers. A single record per CDR3 protein comes from TCRdb applying MiXCR to the immunoSEQ multiplex PCR reads. The sample shows some 150,000 distinct CDR3 sequences, around 95% of them seen only once. The specimen sequenced was CD4+ T cells from PBMCs. All receptors come from a human donor with Susac syndrome.

The CDR3 is CASSPRRQGIDVLTF. The CDR3 DNA reads as TGTGCCAGCAGCCCGAGGAGGCAGGGGATCGACGTCCTGACTTTC. The chain uses TRBV5-4 and TRBJ2-6; a weak D match, TRBD1 (6 bases). CDR1 is SGHNT, CDR2 YYREEE, per germline (reference sequence). V lost 4 bases, J lost 11 bases, and 19 bases lay in between. The CDR3 has 15 amino acids.

The chain uses TRBV12-3 or TRBV12-4 and TRBJ1-1, with a tentative D call TRBD1 (5 bases). V was cut by 5 bases and J by 1 base, with 14 bases left in between. This CDR3 region has 15 residues. For the CDR3, the DNA is TGTGCCAGCAGTAACCCCGGGACGGCGAACACTGAAGCTTTCTTT. Its translation is CASSNPGTANTEAFF.

This clonotype was seen just once. V gene TRBV15 combines with J gene TRBJ2-7; D gene uncertain. V dropped 0 bases and J dropped 3 bases, with 6 bases sitting between them. From germline, CDR1 is LNHNV and CDR2 YYDKDF (reference sequence). CDR3 size: 13 residues. The CDR3 sequence: CATSREINYEQYF. The CDR3 DNA follows: TGTGCCACCAGCAGAGAGATAAACTACGAGCAGTACTTC.

The V and J genes are TRBV29-1 and TRBJ2-2; TRBD1 matches 10 bases. Germline CDR1 is SQVTM and CDR2 is ANQGSEA. V lost 4 bases, J lost 5 bases, and 4 bases stayed unmatched. The CDR3 covers 14 residues. CDR3 protein: CSVADRGRTGELFF. The CDR3 bases are TGCAGCGTTGCTGACAGGGGGCGGACCGGGGAGCTGTTTTTT.

This chain joins TRBV12-3 or TRBV12-4 and TRBJ2-1; D may be TRBD2 (5 bases). With 4 bases removed from V and 7 bases from J, the gap between germline ends came to 8 bases. The CDR3 runs to 12 residues. The CDR3 DNA sequence: TGTGCCAGCAGTTCGGGGTGGAATGAGCAGTTCTTC. Encoded protein: CASSSGWNEQFF.

The rearrangement joins TRBV7-3 to TRBJ2-5, with D possibly TRBD2 on 6 matching bases. Trimming removed 5 bases at V and 5 bases at J, with 21 bases between. The germline gives CDR1 SGHTA, CDR2 FQGTGA. CDR3 length equals 16 residues. Written as DNA, the CDR3 is TGTGCCAGCAGCCCGCAACCGTCCGGGGGAAGGGAGACCCAGTACTTC. Translated, it gives CASSPQPSGGRETQYF.

The chain couples TRBV9 to TRBJ2-7, with 9 nucleotides matching TRBD2. This CDR3 spans 16 amino acids. The V and J ends lost 0 bases and 1 base, in that order; junction bases with no gene match: 5. CDR1 is SGDLS, CDR2 YYNGEE, per germline. CDR3 loop: CASSVDERGVSYEQYF. The CDR3 region has the DNA TGTGCCAGCAGCGTAGATGAGCGGGGGGTTTCCTACGAGCAGTACTTC.

The chain has TRBV29-1 and TRBJ2-7; the D is unclear. CDR1 and CDR2 from the germline V gene are SQVTM and ANQGSEA. The CDR3 runs 11 residues. Trimming left V 6 bases short and J 3 bases short, with 9 bases between. The CDR3 region is CSVGEVYEQYF. CDR3 nucleotides: TGCAGCGTCGGAGAGGTCTACGAGCAGTACTTC.

The count of this clonotype is one. This chain links TRBV12-3 or TRBV12-4 with TRBJ1-2; TRBD1 is a possible D gene (5 bases). V was shortened by 5 bases and J by 8 bases, with 15 bases between the two germline ends. The CDR3 extends over 13 amino acids. CDR3 DNA: TGTGCCAGCAGTCCCGGTCCTAAGGGGGGCTACACCTTC. Translating it yields CASSPGPKGGYTF.

The table lists this clonotype with a few counts. The V and J genes are TRBV25-1 and TRBJ2-3; no clear D. The CDR3 is made up of 13 amino acids. V was cut by 4 bases and J by 0 bases, with 5 bases left in between. Germline CDR1 reads MGHDK; CDR2 reads SYGVNS. In DNA form, the CDR3 reads TGTGCCAGCAGTGTGGTAAGCACAGATACGCAGTATTTT. Residues: CASSVVSTDTQYF.

The gene calls are TRBV15 and TRBJ2-7; D is undetermined. The CDR3 length is 12 residues. Germline V lookup: CDR1 LNHNV, CDR2 YYDKDF (reference sequence). Trimming removed 5 bases at V and 3 bases at J, with 8 bases between. For the CDR3, the DNA is TGTGCCACCAGCCATAACCGCTACGAGCAGTACTTC. Amino acids: CATSHNRYEQYF. The whole variable domain, filled in from reference TRBV15 and TRBJ2-7, reads DAMVIQNPRYQVTQFGKPVTLSCSQTLNHNVMYWYQQKSSQAPKLLFHYYDKDFNNEADTPDNFQSRRPNTSFCFLDIRSPGLGDTAMYLCATSHNRYEQYFGPGTRLTVT.

This chain uses TRBV5-1 with TRBJ2-1, with D uncertain. This CDR3 contains 15 residues. Germline CDR1 SGHRS, CDR2 YFSETQ. V lost 0 bases and J 5 bases, leaving 12 bases between the germline ends. The CDR3 nucleotides are TGCGCCAGCAGCTTGGTTACCTGGGATCACAATGAGCAGTTCTTC. As protein: CASSLVTWDHNEQFF.

DNA of the CDR3: TGCGCCAGCAGCTTCAATGACAGGGAGGGCTACGAGCAGTACTTC. Protein: CASSFNDREGYEQYF. The V gene is TRBV5-1, the J gene TRBJ2-7; D is possibly TRBD1 or TRBD2 (7 bases each). The V end was cut by 2 bases, the J end by 3 bases, with 15 bases between. Germline lookup yields CDR1 SGHRS and CDR2 YFSETQ. This CDR3 is 15 amino acids long.

The gene calls are TRBV2 and TRBJ2-2; D is ambiguous. Germline CDR1 SNHLY, CDR2 FYNNEI. The CDR3 has 17 residues. The germline V and J ends were trimmed by 2 bases and 0 bases, with 13 bases remaining between them. CDR3 protein: CASSEYGRSANTGELFF. The CDR3 bases are TGTGCCAGCAGTGAATACGGCAGATCCGCGAACACCGGGGAGCTGTTTTTT.

This chain uses TRBV29-1 with TRBJ1-2; tentatively, D is TRBD1 (6 bases). Germline V gene data show CDR1 as SQVTM and CDR2 as ANQGSEA. The CDR3 loop spans 12 amino acids. V lost 6 bases and J lost 6, with 14 bases in between. CDR3 DNA: TGCAGCGTATGGACAGAAGGGGATGGCTACACCTTC. It encodes CSVWTEGDGYTF. Full variable domain (outside the CDR3, taken from reference TRBV29-1 and TRBJ1-2): SAVISQKPSRDICQRGTSLTIQCQVDSQVTMMFWYRQQPGQSLTLIATANQGSEATYESGFVIDKFPISRPNLTFSTLTVSNMSPEDSSIYLCSVWTEGDGYTFGSGTRLTVV.

The genes are TRBV7-9 and TRBJ1-5; 7 nucleotides match TRBD1. Germline V gives CDR1 SEHNR, CDR2 FQNEAQ (reference sequence). This CDR3 contains 15 residues. J gave up 0 bases and V 4 bases, and 3 bases lay outside the gene matches. CDR3 residues: CASSYQGDSNQPQHF. The CDR3 nucleotides are TGTGCCAGCAGCTACCAGGGGGATAGCAATCAGCCCCAGCATTTT.

V is TRBV27 and J is TRBJ1-1; D might be TRBD1 (6 bases). V was cut by 3 bases and J by 0 bases, with 14 bases left in between. Per the germline V gene, CDR1 is MNHEY and CDR2 is SMNVEV (reference sequence). This CDR3 has 16 residues. In DNA form, the CDR3 reads TGTGCCAGCAGTTTTGGTGGGGGGGGCATGAACACTGAAGCTTTCTTT. The encoded protein is CASSFGGGGMNTEAFF.

The chain uses TRBV20-1 and TRBJ2-7, with D possibly TRBD1 on 5 matching bases. The length of the CDR3 is 15 residues. The V gene's germline CDR1 is DFQATT and CDR2 SNEGSKA (reference sequence). The ends were cut back, 0 bases at V and 0 bases at J, with 12 bases in the middle. CDR3 in DNA: TGCAGTGCTAGAGATCGTAGGGGAAACTCCTACGAGCAGTACTTC. Its translation: CSARDRRGNSYEQYF.